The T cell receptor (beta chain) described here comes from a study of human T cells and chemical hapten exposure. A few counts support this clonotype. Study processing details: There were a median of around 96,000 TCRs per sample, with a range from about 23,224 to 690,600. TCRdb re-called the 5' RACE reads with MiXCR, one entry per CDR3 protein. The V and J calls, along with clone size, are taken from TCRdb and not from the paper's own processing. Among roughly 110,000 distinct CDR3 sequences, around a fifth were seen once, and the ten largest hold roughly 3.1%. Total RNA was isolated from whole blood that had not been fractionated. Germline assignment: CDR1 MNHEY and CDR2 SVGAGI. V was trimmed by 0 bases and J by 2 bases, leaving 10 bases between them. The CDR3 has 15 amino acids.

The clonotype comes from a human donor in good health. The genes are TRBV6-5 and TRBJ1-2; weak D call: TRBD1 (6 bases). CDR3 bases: TGTGCCAGCAGTTACTCGATACAGGGCAACTATGGCTACACCTTC. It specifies CASSYSIQGNYGYTF.